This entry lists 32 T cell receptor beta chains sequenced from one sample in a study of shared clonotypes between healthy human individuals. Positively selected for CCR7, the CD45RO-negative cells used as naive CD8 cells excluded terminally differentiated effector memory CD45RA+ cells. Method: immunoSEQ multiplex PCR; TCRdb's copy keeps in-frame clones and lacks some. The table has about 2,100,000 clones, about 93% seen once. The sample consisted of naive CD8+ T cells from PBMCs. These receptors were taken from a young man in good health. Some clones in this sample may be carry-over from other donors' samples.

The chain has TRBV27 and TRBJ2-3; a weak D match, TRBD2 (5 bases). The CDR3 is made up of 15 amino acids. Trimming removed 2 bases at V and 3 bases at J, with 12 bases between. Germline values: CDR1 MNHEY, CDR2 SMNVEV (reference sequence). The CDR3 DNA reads TGTGCCAGCAGTTTAGGTTTGCGGGTAACAGATACGCAGTATTTT. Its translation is CASSLGLRVTDTQYF.

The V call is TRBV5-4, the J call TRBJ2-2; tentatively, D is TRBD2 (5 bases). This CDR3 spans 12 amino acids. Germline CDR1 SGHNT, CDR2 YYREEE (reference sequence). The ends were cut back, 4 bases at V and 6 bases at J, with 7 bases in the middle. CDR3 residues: CASSPDSGELFF. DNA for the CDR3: TGTGCCAGCAGCCCGGACTCCGGGGAGCTGTTTTTT.

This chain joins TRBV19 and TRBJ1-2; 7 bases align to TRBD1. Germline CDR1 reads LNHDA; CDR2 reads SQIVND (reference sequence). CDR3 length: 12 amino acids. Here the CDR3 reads CGASEGAFGYTF. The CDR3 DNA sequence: TGTGGTGCGTCCGAGGGGGCGTTTGGCTACACCTTC.

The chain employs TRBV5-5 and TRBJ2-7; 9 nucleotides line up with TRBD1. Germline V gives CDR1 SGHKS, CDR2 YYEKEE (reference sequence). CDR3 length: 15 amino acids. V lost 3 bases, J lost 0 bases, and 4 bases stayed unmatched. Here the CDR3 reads CASSSRTGDSYEQYF. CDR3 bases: TGTGCCAGCAGCTCCCGGACAGGGGACTCCTACGAGCAGTACTTC.

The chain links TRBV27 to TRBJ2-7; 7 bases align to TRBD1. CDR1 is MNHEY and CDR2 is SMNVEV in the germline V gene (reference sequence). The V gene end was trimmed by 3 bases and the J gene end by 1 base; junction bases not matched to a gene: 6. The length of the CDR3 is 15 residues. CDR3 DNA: TGTGCCAGCAGTTTGGACAGGTCTAATTCCTACGAGCAGTACTTC. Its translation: CASSLDRSNSYEQYF.

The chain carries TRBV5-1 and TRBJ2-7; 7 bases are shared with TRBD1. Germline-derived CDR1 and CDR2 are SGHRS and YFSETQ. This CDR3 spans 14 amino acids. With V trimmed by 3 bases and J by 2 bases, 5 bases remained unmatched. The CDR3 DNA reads TGCGCCAGCAGCTCGGACAGGAGCCCCTACGAGCAGTACTTC. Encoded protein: CASSSDRSPYEQYF.

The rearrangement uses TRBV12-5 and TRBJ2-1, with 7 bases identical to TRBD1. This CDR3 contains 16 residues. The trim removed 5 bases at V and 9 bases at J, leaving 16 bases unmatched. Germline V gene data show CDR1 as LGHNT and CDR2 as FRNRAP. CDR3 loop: CASGPPTGDRIGEQFF. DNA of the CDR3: TGTGCTAGTGGTCCCCCCACAGGGGATAGGATTGGTGAGCAGTTCTTC. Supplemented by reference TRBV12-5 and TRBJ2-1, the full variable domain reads DARVTQTPRHKVTEMGQEVTMRCQPILGHNTVFWYRQTMMQGLELLAYFRNRAPLDDSGMPKDRFSAEMPDATLATLKIQPSEPRDSAVYFCASGPPTGDRIGEQFFGPGTRLTVL.

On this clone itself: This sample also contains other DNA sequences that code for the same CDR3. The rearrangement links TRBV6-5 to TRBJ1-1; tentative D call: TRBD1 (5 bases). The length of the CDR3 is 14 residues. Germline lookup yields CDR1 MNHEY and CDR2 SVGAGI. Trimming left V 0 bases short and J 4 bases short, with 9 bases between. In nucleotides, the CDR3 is TGTGCCAGCAGTTACTCGGGGGTGGGCACTGAAGCTTTCTTT. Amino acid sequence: CASSYSGVGTEAFF.

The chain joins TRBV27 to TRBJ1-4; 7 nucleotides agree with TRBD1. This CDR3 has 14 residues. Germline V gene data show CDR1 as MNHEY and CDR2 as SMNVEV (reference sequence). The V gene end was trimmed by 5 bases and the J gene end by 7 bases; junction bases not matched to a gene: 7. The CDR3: CASSITGAGEKLFF. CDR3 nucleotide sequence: TGTGCCAGCAGTATCACAGGGGCGGGTGAAAAACTGTTTTTT.

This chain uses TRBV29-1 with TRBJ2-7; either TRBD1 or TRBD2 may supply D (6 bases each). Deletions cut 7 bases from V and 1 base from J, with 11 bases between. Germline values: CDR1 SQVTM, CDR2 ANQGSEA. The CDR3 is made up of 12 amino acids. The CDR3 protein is CSAEGGSYEQYF. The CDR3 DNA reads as TGCAGCGCCGAAGGGGGGTCCTACGAGCAGTACTTC.

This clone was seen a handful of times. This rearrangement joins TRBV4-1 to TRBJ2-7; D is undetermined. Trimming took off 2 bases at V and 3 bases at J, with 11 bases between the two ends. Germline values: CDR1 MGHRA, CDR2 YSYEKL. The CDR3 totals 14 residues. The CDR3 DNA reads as TGCGCCAGCAGCCAAAACGGCCACAACTACGAGCAGTACTTC. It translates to CASSQNGHNYEQYF.

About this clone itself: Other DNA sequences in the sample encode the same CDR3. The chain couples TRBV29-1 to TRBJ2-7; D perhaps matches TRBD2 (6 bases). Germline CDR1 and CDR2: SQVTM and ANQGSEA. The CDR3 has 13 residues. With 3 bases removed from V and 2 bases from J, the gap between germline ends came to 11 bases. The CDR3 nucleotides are TGCAGCGTTGAGGAGGGGACCCCCTACGAGCAGTACTTC. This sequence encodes CSVEEGTPYEQYF.

CDR3 residues: CASSSGGWSSYNEQFF. CDR3 sequence (DNA): TGTGCCAGCAGCTCAGGGGGGTGGAGCTCCTACAATGAGCAGTTCTTC. The chain couples TRBV11-3 to TRBJ2-1; a weak D match, TRBD1 (7 bases). V was trimmed by 4 bases and J by 0 bases, leaving 13 bases between them. Germline V gene sequence: CDR1 SGHNT, CDR2 YENEEA. The CDR3 has 16 amino acids. The full variable domain, completed using reference TRBV11-3 and TRBJ2-1, is EAGVVQSPRYKIIEKKQPVAFWCNPISGHNTLYWYLQNLGQGPELLIRYENEEAVDDSQLPKDRFSAERLKGVDSTLKIQPAELGDSAVYLCASSSGGWSSYNEQFFGPGTRLTVL.

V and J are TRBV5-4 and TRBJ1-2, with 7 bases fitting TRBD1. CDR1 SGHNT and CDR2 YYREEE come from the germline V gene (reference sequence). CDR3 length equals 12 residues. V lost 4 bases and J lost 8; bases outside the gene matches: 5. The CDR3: CASSRDSGGYTF. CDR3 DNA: TGTGCCAGCAGCCGGGACAGCGGCGGCTACACCTTC.

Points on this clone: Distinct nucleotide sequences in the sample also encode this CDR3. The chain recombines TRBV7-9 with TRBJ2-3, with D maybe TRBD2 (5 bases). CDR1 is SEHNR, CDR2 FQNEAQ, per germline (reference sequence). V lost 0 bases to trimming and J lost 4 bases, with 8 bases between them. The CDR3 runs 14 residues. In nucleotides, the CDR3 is TGTGCCAGCAGCTTAGCGGGAGTGGCAGATACGCAGTATTTT. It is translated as CASSLAGVADTQYF.

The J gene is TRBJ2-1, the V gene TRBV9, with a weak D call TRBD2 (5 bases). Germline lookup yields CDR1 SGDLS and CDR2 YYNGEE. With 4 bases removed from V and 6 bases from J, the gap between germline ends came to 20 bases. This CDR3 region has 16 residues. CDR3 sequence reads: CASSSDSAPPLNEQFF. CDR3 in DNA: TGTGCCAGCAGCTCGGACTCAGCGCCCCCCCTCAATGAGCAGTTCTTC.

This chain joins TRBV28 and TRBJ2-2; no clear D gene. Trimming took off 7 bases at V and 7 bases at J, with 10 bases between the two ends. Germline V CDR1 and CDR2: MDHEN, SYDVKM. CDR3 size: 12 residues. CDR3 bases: TGTGCCAGCATTCCGGTCGGCGGGGAGCTGTTTTTT. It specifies CASIPVGGELFF.

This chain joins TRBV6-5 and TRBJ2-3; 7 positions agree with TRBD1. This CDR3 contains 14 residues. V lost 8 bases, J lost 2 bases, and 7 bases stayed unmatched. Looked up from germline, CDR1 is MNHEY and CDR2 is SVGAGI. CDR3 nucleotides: TGTGCCAGCCACAGGGGACAAACCACAGATACGCAGTATTTT. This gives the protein CASHRGQTTDTQYF.

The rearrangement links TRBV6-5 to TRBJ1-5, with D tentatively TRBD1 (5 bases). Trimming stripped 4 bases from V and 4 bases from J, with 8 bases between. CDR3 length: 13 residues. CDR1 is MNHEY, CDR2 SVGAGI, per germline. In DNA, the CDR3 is TGTGCCAGCAGTTTACAGGATAATCAGCCCCAGCATTTT. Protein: CASSLQDNQPQHF.

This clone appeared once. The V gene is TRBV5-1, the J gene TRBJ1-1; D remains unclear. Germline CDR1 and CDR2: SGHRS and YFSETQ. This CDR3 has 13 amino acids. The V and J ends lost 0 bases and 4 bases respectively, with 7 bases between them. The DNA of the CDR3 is TGCGCCAGCAGCTTGGCCGCAAGCACTGAAGCTTTCTTT. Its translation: CASSLAASTEAFF.

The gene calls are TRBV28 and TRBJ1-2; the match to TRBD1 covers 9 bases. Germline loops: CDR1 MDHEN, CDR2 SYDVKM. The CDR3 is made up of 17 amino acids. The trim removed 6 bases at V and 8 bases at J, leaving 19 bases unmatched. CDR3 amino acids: CASRSPRTGEMDSGYTF. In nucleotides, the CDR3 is TGTGCCAGCAGATCTCCAAGGACAGGGGAGATGGATAGCGGCTACACCTTC.

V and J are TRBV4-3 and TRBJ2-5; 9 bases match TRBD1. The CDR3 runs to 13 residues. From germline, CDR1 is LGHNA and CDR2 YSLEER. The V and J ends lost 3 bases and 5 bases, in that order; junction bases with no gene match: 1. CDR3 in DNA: TGCGCCAGCAGCCAGGGGACAGGGGAGACCCAGTACTTC. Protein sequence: CASSQGTGETQYF.

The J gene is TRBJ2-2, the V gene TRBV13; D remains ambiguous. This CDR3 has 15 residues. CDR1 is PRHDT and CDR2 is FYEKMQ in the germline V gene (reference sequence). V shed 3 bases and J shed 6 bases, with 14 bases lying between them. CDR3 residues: CASSFTATVAGELFF. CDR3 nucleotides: TGTGCCAGCAGCTTCACAGCGACTGTGGCCGGGGAGCTGTTTTTT.

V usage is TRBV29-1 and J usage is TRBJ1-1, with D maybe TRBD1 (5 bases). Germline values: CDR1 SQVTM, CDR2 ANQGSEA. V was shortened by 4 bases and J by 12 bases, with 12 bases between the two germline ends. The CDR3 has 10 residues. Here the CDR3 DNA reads TGCAGCGTTGTGCAGGGAGCACCTTTCTTT. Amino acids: CSVVQGAPFF.

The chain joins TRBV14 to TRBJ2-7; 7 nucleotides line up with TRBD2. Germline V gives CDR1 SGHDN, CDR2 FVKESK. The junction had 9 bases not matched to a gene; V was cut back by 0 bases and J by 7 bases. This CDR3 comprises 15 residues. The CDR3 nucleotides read TGTGCCAGCAGCCAAGATGGGGGACTACCCGGGGAGCAGTACTTC. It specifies CASSQDGGLPGEQYF.

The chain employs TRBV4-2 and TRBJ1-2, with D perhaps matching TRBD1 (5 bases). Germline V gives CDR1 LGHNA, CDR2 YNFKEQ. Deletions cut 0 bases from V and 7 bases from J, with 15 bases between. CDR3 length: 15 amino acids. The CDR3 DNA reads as TGTGCCAGCAGCCAAGAGAGGGGCACGGGATCTGGCTACACCTTC. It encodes CASSQERGTGSGYTF.

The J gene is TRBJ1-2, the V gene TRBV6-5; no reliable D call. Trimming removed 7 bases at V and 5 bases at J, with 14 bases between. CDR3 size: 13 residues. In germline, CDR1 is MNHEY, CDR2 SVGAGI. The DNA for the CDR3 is TGTGCCAGCACCTTAGGGCCAGTATATGGCTACACCTTC. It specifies CASTLGPVYGYTF.

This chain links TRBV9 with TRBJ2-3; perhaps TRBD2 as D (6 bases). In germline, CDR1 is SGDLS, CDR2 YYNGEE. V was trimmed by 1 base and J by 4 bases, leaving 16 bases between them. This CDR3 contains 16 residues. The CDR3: CASSVSGRLEADTQYF. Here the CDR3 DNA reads TGTGCCAGCAGCGTAAGTGGGCGACTAGAGGCAGATACGCAGTATTTT.

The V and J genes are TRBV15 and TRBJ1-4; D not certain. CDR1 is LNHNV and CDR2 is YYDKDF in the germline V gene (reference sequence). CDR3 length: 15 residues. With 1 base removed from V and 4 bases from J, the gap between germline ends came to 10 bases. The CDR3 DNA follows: TGTGCCACCAGCAGAGCTAGGGTGGGTAATGAAAAACTGTTTTTT. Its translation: CATSRARVGNEKLFF.

This CDR3 is CASSLAGDHGEQYF. The CDR3 bases are TGTGCCAGCAGTTTAGCAGGTGACCACGGGGAGCAGTACTTC. V usage is TRBV27 and J usage is TRBJ2-7; D not certain. V was pared by 2 bases and J by 7 bases, with 15 bases between. The CDR3 runs to 14 residues. The germline gives CDR1 MNHEY, CDR2 SMNVEV (reference sequence).

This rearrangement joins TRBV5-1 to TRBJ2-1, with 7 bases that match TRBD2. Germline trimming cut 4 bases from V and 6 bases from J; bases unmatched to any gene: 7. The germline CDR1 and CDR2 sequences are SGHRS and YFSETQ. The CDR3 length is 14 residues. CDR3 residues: CASSLFSGFNEQFF. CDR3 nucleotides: TGCGCCAGCAGCCTATTTAGCGGGTTCAATGAGCAGTTCTTC.

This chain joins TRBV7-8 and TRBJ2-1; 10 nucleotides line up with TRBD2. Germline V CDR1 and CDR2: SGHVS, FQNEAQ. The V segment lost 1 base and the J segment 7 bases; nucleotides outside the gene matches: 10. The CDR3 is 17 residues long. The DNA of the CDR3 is TGTGCCAGCAGCTTAGGGCCTATAGCGGGAGGTCGGAATGAGCAGTTCTTC. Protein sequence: CASSLGPIAGGRNEQFF.